The 21 T cell receptor beta chains listed next were all sequenced from one sample in a study of T-cell memory formation after mild COVID-19. TCRdb processed the 5' RACE reads anew with MiXCR; each CDR3 protein has one entry. Of around 340,000 distinct CDR3 sequences in the sample, about 15% were seen once. The source material was PBMCs or a T cell subset sorted from them (not recorded which). Receptors originate from a man aged 18 to 30 who had mild COVID-19 (a few samples of this study predate the infection). Cell type and time point are not known.

This chain uses TRBV10-3 with TRBJ1-2; D unclear. The CDR3 is made up of 16 amino acids. Germline CDR1 reads ENHRY; CDR2 reads SYGVKD. The germline V and J ends were trimmed by 0 bases and 3 bases, with 14 bases remaining between them. CDR3 bases: TGTGCCATCAGTGAGTCTAAAAAGCCTATAGACTATGGCTACACCTTC. Translated, it gives CAISESKKPIDYGYTF.

This clonotype was found many times. CDR3 sequence reads: CASTEPPNTEAFF. The DNA for the CDR3 is TGTGCCAGCACGGAGCCTCCGAACACTGAAGCTTTCTTT. V usage is TRBV6-2 or TRBV6-3 and J usage is TRBJ1-1, with D unresolved. This CDR3 has 13 amino acids. Deletions cut 7 bases from V and 1 base from J, with 10 bases between. CDR1 MNHEY and CDR2 SVGEGT come from the germline V gene.

In its sample, this clonotype was seen a few times. CDR3 residues: CASSLGDRGTEAFF. In nucleotides, the CDR3 is TGTGCCAGCAGTTTAGGGGACAGGGGAACTGAAGCTTTCTTT. The rearrangement links TRBV12-3 or TRBV12-4 to TRBJ1-1, with 10 positions matching TRBD1. Trimming at V came to 1 base and at J to 5 bases, leaving 1 base not matched to a gene. The CDR3 loop spans 14 amino acids.

This clonotype has just a few counts. The chain employs TRBV7-9 and TRBJ2-7; no reliable D call. From germline, CDR1 is SEHNR and CDR2 FQNEAQ (reference sequence). Between the trimmed V and J ends, which lost 1 base and 0 bases, there was a span of 7 bases. The CDR3 has 14 amino acids. The CDR3 region has the DNA TGTGCCAGCAGCTTAGACCTGAGCTCCTACGAGCAGTACGTC. Its protein is CASSLDLSSYEQYV.

The chain combines TRBV7-2 with TRBJ1-3, with D possibly matching TRBD1 (6 bases). CDR3 length equals 15 residues. The germline V and J ends were trimmed by 2 bases and 4 bases, with 12 bases remaining between them. The germline CDR1 and CDR2 sequences are SGHTA and FQGNSA. The CDR3 protein is CASSLLGQHGNTIYF. In DNA, the CDR3 is TGTGCCAGCAGCTTATTGGGACAACACGGAAACACCATATATTTT. Supplemented by reference TRBV7-2 and TRBJ1-3, the full variable domain reads GAGVSQSPSNKVTEKGKDVELRCDPISGHTALYWYRQSLGQGLEFLIYFQGNSAPDKSGLPSDRFSAERTGGSVSTLTIQRTQQEDSAVYLCASSLLGQHGNTIYFGEGSWLTVV.

This clonotype turned up a few times. The rearrangement joins TRBV30 to TRBJ2-1; D is tentatively TRBD1 or TRBD2 (5 bases each). There are 11 residues in the CDR3. V was clipped by 2 bases and J by 8 bases, with 7 bases between them. From germline, CDR1 is GTSNPN and CDR2 SVGIG (reference sequence). The CDR3 DNA sequence: TGTGCCTGGAGTCGGGGCTATGAGCAGTTCTTC. It is translated as CAWSRGYEQFF.

This clonotype was detected a few times. The rearrangement joins TRBV6-5 to TRBJ1-4, with a possible D match to TRBD1 (5 bases). The CDR3 is 14 amino acids. Trimming removed 6 bases from V and 0 bases from J, with 8 bases in between. The germline CDR1 and CDR2 sequences are MNHEY and SVGAGI. The CDR3 region is CASRLTATNEKLFF. CDR3 nucleotide sequence: TGTGCCAGCAGACTGACAGCAACTAATGAAAAACTGTTTTTT.

V gene TRBV29-1 combines with J gene TRBJ2-7; 10 bases agree with TRBD1. Germline trimming cut 0 bases from V and 3 bases from J; bases unmatched to any gene: 2. Germline V gene lookup returns CDR1 SQVTM and CDR2 ANQGSEA. The CDR3 runs 14 residues. CDR3 nucleotides: TGCAGCGTTGAAGAAGACAGGGGGCGCTACGAGCAGTACTTC. Translating gives CSVEEDRGRYEQYF.

The V call is TRBV25-1, the J call TRBJ2-2, with D perhaps being TRBD1 or TRBD2 (7 bases each). There are 16 residues in the CDR3. V lost 3 bases and J lost 5, with 16 bases in between. Germline assignment: CDR1 MGHDK and CDR2 SYGVNS. The CDR3 DNA is TGTGCCAGCAGTGAGGGCAGGGGGGGATATACCGGGGAGCTGTTTTTT. Protein: CASSEGRGGYTGELFF.

In DNA form, the CDR3 reads TGCAGTGCTAGAGATTTTGCAGGAACGGTGACTGGGGCCAACGTCCTGACTTTC. Amino acid sequence: CSARDFAGTVTGANVLTF. V gene TRBV20-1 combines with J gene TRBJ2-6; no reliable D call. The germline CDR1 and CDR2 sequences are DFQATT and SNEGSKA (reference sequence). The CDR3 is made up of 18 amino acids. V gave up 0 bases and J gave up 2 bases, with 17 bases separating them.

This chain connects TRBV20-1 to TRBJ1-5; D remains unclear. Germline V gene data show CDR1 as DFQATT and CDR2 as SNEGSKA (reference sequence). V gave up 3 bases and J gave up 6 bases, with 9 bases separating them. CDR3 length: 12 residues. CDR3 sequence: CSASRGTQPQHF. The CDR3 DNA is TGCAGTGCTAGCCGGGGTACTCAGCCCCAGCATTTT.

The chain links TRBV12-3 or TRBV12-4 to TRBJ2-1; D may match TRBD1 or TRBD2 (5 bases each). The CDR3 runs 15 residues. V was trimmed by 3 bases and J by 6 bases, leaving 15 bases between them. CDR3 protein: CASSLVRGRGNEQFF. For the CDR3, the DNA is TGTGCCAGCAGTTTGGTCCGGGGAAGGGGCAATGAGCAGTTCTTC.

Only a few counts were recorded for this clonotype. The CDR3 DNA reads as TGCAGCGTTGGGGAAGTCTCTGGAAACACCATATATTTT. Protein: CSVGEVSGNTIYF. This sequence joins TRBV29-1 and TRBJ1-3; D uncertain. CDR1 and CDR2 (germline): SQVTM, ANQGSEA. The CDR3 spans 13 residues. Trimming pared 4 bases from V and 0 bases from J, leaving 7 bases between.

This clonotype has ten or more counts. V is TRBV6-6 and J is TRBJ2-7; D gene unclear. This CDR3 region has 15 residues. V was trimmed by 5 bases and J by 0 bases, leaving 14 bases between them. Germline V gene data show CDR1 as MNHNY and CDR2 as SVGAGI (reference sequence). CDR3 in DNA: TGTGCCAGCAGTGAGACGACGGTAAGCTCCTACGAGCAGTACTTC. This translates into CASSETTVSSYEQYF.

This sequence joins TRBV12-3 or TRBV12-4 and TRBJ1-5; possible D gene TRBD1, 6 bases. The CDR3 has 14 residues. V lost 2 bases to trimming and J lost 5 bases, with 10 bases between them. The CDR3 DNA is TGTGCCAGCAGTTTAAGGGACACGGATCAGCCCCAGCATTTT. Protein product: CASSLRDTDQPQHF.

This clonotype was found a few times. The chain combines TRBV4-3 with TRBJ1-2; no clear D gene. Germline V gene sequence: CDR1 LGHNA, CDR2 YSLEER. The CDR3 spans 14 residues. Trimming removed 1 base from V and 8 bases from J, with 14 bases in between. Here the CDR3 reads CASSQAIRMGGYTF. CDR3 nucleotides: TGCGCCAGCAGCCAAGCAATTCGTATGGGCGGCTACACCTTC.

The rearrangement uses TRBV4-1 and TRBJ2-1; 8 positions agree with TRBD1. V shed 0 bases and J 9 bases; nucleotides not matched to a gene: 7. The CDR3 spans 15 residues. Germline V CDR1 and CDR2: MGHRA, YSYEKL. The CDR3: CASSQETGARGEQFF. In DNA, the CDR3 is TGCGCCAGCAGCCAAGAGACAGGGGCGCGGGGTGAGCAGTTCTTC.

This clonotype has just a few counts. The J gene is TRBJ2-2, the V gene TRBV7-2; D might be TRBD1 (5 bases). The CDR3 extends over 16 amino acids. V was cut by 6 bases and J by 1 base, with 15 bases left in between. CDR1 is SGHTA, CDR2 FQGNSA, per germline. CDR3 loop: CASRQNGHRNTGELFF. CDR3 DNA: TGTGCCAGCAGGCAAAACGGACACCGGAACACCGGGGAGCTGTTTTTT.

J is TRBJ2-1 and V is TRBV10-3; 12 bases map to TRBD2. Germline CDR1 and CDR2: ENHRY and SYGVKD. CDR3 length equals 13 residues. With V trimmed by 10 bases and J by 7 bases, 5 bases remained unmatched. CDR3 protein: CATLAGGRNEQFF. CDR3 sequence (DNA): TGTGCCACCCTAGCGGGGGGGCGAAATGAGCAGTTCTTC.

A few counts support this clonotype. The chain couples TRBV7-9 to TRBJ2-1, with a tentative D call TRBD1 (6 bases). Trimming shortened V by 2 bases and J by 5 bases, and 10 bases separated the two germline ends. The CDR3 runs 14 residues. Germline V CDR1 and CDR2: SEHNR, FQNEAQ (reference sequence). The CDR3 spells CASSLFGQNNEQFF. CDR3 nucleotide sequence: TGTGCCAGCAGCTTATTTGGACAGAACAATGAGCAGTTCTTC.

This clonotype was counted only a few times. This chain uses TRBV11-2 with TRBJ2-6; 7 bases agree with TRBD1. This CDR3 spans 19 amino acids. Germline CDR1 reads SGHAT; CDR2 reads FQNNGV. V shed 0 bases and J 0 bases; nucleotides not matched to a gene: 8. The CDR3 loop reads CASSLDLGQVSSGANVLTF. The CDR3 region has the DNA TGTGCCAGCAGCTTAGATCTCGGACAGGTGTCCTCTGGGGCCAACGTCCTGACTTTC.